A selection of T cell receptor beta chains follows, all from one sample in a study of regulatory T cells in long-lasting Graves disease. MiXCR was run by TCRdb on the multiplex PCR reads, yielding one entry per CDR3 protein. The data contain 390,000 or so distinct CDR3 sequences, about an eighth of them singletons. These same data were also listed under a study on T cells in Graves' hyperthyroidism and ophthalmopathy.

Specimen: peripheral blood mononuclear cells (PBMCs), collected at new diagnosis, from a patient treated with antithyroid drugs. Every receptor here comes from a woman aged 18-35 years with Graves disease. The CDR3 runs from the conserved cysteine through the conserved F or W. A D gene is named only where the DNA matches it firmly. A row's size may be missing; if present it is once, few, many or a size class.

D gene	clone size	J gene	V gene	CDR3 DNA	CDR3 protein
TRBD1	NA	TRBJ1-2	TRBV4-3	TGCGCCAGCAGCCAAGCGACAGGGCCGGGCTATGGCTACACCTTC	CASSQATGPGYGYTF
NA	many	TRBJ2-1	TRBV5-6	TGTGCCAGCAGCTTGTGGACCCACGGGGGCCCCACCTACAATGAGCAGTTCTTC	CASSLWTHGGPTYNEQFF
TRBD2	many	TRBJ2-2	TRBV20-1	TGCAGTGCTAGTAGACTAGCGGGCCACCGGGAGCTGTTTTTT	CSASRLAGHRELFF
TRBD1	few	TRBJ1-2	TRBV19	TGTGCCAGTATCCCCTCTCCCTCCGGGACAGTCCTTGGCTACACCTTC	CASIPSPSGTVLGYTF
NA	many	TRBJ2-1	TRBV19	TGTGCCAGCAACCGGGAGATGACATACAATGAGCAGTTCTTC	CASNREMTYNEQFF
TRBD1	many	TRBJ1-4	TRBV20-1	TGCAGTGCTAGGGAGGACAGGGGATATGAAAAACTGTTTTTT	CSAREDRGYEKLFF
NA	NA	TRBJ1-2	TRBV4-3	TGCGCCAGCAGCCTCGACGGTCCAGAGGATGGCTACACCTTC	CASSLDGPEDGYTF
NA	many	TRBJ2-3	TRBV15	TGTGCCACCAGCAAGGCAGCGAGATCTAGCACAGATACGCAGTATTTT	CATSKAARSSTDTQYF
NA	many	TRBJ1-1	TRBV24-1	TGTGCCACCAGTGACCCCGGGAACACTGAAGCTTTCTTT	CATSDPGNTEAFF
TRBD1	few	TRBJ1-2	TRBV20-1	TGCAGTGCCCAGGACAGGATGCGATATGGCTACACCTTC	CSAQDRMRYGYTF
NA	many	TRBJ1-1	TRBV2	TGTGCCAGCACCGGACTGCTGGGGAAGACTGAAGCTTTCTTT	CASTGLLGKTEAFF
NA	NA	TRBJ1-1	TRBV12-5	TGTGCTAGTGGTTATTCGAACACTGAAGCTTTCTTT	CASGYSNTEAFF
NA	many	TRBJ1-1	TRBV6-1	TGTGCCAGCAGTGAACTGTCCGGGACTGAAGCTTTCTTT	CASSELSGTEAFF
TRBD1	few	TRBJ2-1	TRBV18	TGTGCCAGCTCACCCCGGGACAGGGGGGGCAATGAGCAGTTCTTC	CASSPRDRGGNEQFF
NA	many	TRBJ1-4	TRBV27	TGTGCCAGCAGTCGCAGGTGGGGGGGAACTAATGAAAAACTGTTTTTT	CASSRRWGGTNEKLFF
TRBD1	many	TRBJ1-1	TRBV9	TGTGCCAGCAGCCCAGGGGACAGGGGAGCGAACACTGAAGCTTTCTTT	CASSPGDRGANTEAFF
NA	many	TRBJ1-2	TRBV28	TGTGCCAGGGGACCTAACTATGGCTACACCTTC	CARGPNYGYTF
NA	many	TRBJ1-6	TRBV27	TGTGCCAGCAGTCCGACAGATTCACCCCTCCACTTT	CASSPTDSPLHF
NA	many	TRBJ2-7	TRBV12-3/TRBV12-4	TGTGCCAGCACCCTGACAGAAACCTACGAGCAGTACTTC	CASTLTETYEQYF
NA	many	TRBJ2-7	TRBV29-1	TGCAGCGTTGAACTCCGAGGGGGACAATACGAGCAGTACTTC	CSVELRGGQYEQYF
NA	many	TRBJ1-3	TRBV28	TGTGCCAGCAGCTTGAGATCTGGAAACACCATATATTTT	CASSLRSGNTIYF
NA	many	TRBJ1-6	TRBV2	TGTGCCAGCTCACCCTCAGGAAATTCACCCCTCCACTTT	CASSPSGNSPLHF
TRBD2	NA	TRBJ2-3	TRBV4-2	TGTGCCAGCAGCCAACTGCTTGGGGGGGAGTACACAGATACGCAGTATTTT	CASSQLLGGEYTDTQYF
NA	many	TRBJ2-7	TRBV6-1	TGTGCCAGCAGATTGGACAGCGTCTTCAACGAGCAGTACTTC	CASRLDSVFNEQYF
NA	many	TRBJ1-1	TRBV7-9	TGTGCCAGCAGCGGGGGGCCGCCCCGAATGAACACTGAAGCTTTCTTT	CASSGGPPRMNTEAFF
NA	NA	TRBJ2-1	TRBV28	TGTGCCAGCATGCAGTACAATGAGCAGTTCTTC	CASMQYNEQFF
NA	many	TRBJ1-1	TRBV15	TGTGCCACCAGCAGAATAAGTGCTAACACTGAAGCTTTCTTT	CATSRISANTEAFF
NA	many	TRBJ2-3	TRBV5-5	TGTGCCAGCAGCCCATATCCTCTTACGGGGAGAGATACGCAGTATTTT	CASSPYPLTGRDTQYF
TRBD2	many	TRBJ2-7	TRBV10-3	TGTGCCATCAGTGAGTCCAGGGAGGGCCCGGGCGAGCAGTACTTC	CAISESREGPGEQYF
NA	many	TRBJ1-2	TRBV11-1	TGTGCCAGCAGCTTAGGAAGGGAGACTGGCTACACCTTC	CASSLGRETGYTF
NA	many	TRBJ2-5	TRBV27	TGTGCCAGCAGGAGGAATTGGGGGAGTCAAGAGACCCAGTACTTC	CASRRNWGSQETQYF
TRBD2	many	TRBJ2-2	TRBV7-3	TGTGCCAGCAGCCACGCGGCGGGAGGAACCGGGGAGCTGTTTTTT	CASSHAAGGTGELFF
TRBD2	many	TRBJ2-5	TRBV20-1	TGCAGTGCTCAAAAGGGACTAGCGGGAATGGCCCAGTACTTC	CSAQKGLAGMAQYF
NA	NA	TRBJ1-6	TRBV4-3	TGCGCCAGCAGCCAAGCCCGTGAGAAATCACCCCTCCACTTT	CASSQAREKSPLHF
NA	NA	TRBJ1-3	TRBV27	TGTGCCAGCAGTTTACGGGTGGGGGGAAACACCATATATTTT	CASSLRVGGNTIYF
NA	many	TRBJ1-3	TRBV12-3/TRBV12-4	TGTGCCAGCAGTTCTAGCCGCGGGACCTCTGGAAACACCATATATTTT	CASSSSRGTSGNTIYF
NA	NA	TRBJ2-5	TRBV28	TGTGCCGGCAGTTTTCACGTACAAGAGACCCAGTACTTC	CAGSFHVQETQYF
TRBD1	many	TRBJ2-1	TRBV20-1	TGCAGTGCTAGAAAGGGGGCGGTGGATGAGCAGTTCTTC	CSARKGAVDEQFF
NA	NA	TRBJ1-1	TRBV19	TGTGCCAGTAGGCCGGGACACCGGGACACTGAAGCTTTCTTT	CASRPGHRDTEAFF
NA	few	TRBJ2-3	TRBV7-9	TGTGCCAGCAGCTTAGCGATCCTGGGATACACAGATACGCAGTATTTT	CASSLAILGYTDTQYF
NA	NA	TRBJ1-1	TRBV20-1	TGCAGTGCTAGTGGGGGGGGCTGGACTGAAGCTTTCTTT	CSASGGGWTEAFF
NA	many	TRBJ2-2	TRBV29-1	TGCAGCGGGTCCGGGACTGGCGACGGGGAGCTGTTTTTT	CSGSGTGDGELFF
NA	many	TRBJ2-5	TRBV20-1	TGCAGTGCTACGTTGGACAGCGAAGAGACCCAGTACTTC	CSATLDSEETQYF
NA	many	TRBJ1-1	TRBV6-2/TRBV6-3	TGTGCCAGCAGTTACTACCGGACAGCCGAAGCTTTCTTT	CASSYYRTAEAFF
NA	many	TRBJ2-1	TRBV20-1	TGCAGTGCCGAAGCGGACGGGGGTGAGCAGTTCTTC	CSAEADGGEQFF
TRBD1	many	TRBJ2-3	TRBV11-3	TGTGCCAGCAGCGGACAGGGAGGAGATACGCAGTATTTT	CASSGQGGDTQYF
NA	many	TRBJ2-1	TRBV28	TGTGCCAGCAGTTTAATGCAGGGGCTGGATGAGCAGTTCTTC	CASSLMQGLDEQFF
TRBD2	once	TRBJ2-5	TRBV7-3	TGTGCCGGCAGCTTAACGGCCCTAGCGGGGGTAAGCTCCTACAATGAGCAGTACTTC	CAGSLTALAGVSSYNEQYF
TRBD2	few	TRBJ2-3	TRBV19	TGTGCCAGTAGTATACAGGGCCGGAGGACTAGCGGGAGAGATACGCAGTATTTT	CASSIQGRRTSGRDTQYF
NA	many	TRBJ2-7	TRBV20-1	TGCAGTGCTAAAGTCCGGGAATACGGCGAGCAGTACTTC	CSAKVREYGEQYF
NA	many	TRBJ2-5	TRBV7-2	TGTGCCAGCAGCTTAGCGGGTCAAATTCGGGAGACCCAGTACTTC	CASSLAGQIRETQYF
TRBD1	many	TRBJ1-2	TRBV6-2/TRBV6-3	TGTGCCAGCAGTTACTCAGCAGGGGGCAATGGCTACACCTTC	CASSYSAGGNGYTF
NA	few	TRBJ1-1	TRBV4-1	TGCGCCAGCAGCTCTTCTAAATCGGGGAACACTGAAGCTTTCTTT	CASSSSKSGNTEAFF
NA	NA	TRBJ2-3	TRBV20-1	TGCAGTGCTAGACCCCCGGGTCTGTCGTCGAATACGCAGTATTTT	CSARPPGLSSNTQYF
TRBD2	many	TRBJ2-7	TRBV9	TGTGCCAGCAGCGTAGGCGGGAGGGCCTCCTACGAGCAGTACTTC	CASSVGGRASYEQYF
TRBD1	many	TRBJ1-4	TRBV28	TGTGCCAGCACCATACAGGGGCGGACTGAAAAACTGTTTTTT	CASTIQGRTEKLFF
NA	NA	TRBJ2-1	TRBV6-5	TGTGCCAGCAGTTACGTGGCGGGGCTCTACAATGAGCAGTTCTTC	CASSYVAGLYNEQFF